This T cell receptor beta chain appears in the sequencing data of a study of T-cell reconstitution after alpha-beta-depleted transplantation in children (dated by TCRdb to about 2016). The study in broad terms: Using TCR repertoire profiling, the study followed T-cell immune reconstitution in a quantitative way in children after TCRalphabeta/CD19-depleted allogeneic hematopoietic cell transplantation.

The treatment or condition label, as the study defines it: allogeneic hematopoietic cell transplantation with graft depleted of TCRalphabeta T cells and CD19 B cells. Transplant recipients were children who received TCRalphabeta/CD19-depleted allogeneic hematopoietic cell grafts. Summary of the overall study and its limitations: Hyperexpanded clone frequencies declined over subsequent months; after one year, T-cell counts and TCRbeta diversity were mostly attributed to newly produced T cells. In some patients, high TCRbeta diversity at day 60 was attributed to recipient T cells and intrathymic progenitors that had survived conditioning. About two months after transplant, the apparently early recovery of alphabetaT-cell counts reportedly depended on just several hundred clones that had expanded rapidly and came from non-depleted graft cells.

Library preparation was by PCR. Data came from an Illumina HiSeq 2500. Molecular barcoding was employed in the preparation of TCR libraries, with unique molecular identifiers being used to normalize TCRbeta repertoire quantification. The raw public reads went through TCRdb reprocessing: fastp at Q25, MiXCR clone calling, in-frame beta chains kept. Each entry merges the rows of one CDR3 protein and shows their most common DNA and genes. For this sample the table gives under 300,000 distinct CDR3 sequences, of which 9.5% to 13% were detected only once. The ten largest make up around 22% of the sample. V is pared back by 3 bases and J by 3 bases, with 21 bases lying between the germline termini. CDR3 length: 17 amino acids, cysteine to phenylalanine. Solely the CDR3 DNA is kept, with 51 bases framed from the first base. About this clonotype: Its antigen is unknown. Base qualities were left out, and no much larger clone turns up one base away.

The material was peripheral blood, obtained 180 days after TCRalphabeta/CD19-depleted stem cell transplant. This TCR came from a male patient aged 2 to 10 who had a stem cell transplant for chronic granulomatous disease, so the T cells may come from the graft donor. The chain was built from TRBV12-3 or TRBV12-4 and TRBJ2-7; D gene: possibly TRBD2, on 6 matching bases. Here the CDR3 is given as CASSLGTPDPRGYEQYF. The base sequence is TGTGCCAGCAGTTTGGGGACTCCGGACCCTAGGGGCTACGAGCAGTACTTC.